What follows describes a single TCR beta chain. The CDR3 extends over 16 amino acids. Trimming removed 4 bases from V and 0 bases from J; junction bases left unmatched: 5. This sample stems from a study of T cell changes during pregnancy in multiple sclerosis. The assay was immunoSEQ multiplex PCR, and TCRdb's table has in-frame clones only and misses some. This sample has some 71,000 clones, with about 92% found just once. Sequencing used peripheral blood, obtained after pregnancy. The origin of this receptor is a female donor with multiple sclerosis, enrolled in a pregnancy study. The rearrangement links TRBV23-1 to TRBJ1-4; 7 nucleotides align to TRBD1. TRBV23-1 qualifies as an ORF whose function is uncertain. DNA of the CDR3: TGCGCCAGCAGTCTGGGGGACAGCGCAACTAATGAAAAACTGTTTTTT. Translation gives CASSLGDSATNEKLFF.